This T cell receptor beta chain was sequenced in a study of shared clonotypes between healthy human individuals. Background on the study: CD4 naive cells filled three plates per donor, CD4 memory three, CD8 naive two and CD8 memory one. Findings of the study overall: A few donors had 4% to 6.5% of their naive CD4 clonotypes in common.

This CDR3 comprises 14 residues. Trimming took 2 bases from V and 2 from J, leaving 8 bases between them. Germline V lookup: CDR1 SGHRS, CDR2 YFSETQ. There were only Caucasian adults among the donors, and all lived in Nashville, Tennessee. This clone was seen more than once but under ten times. Its cognate antigen is unknown. Produced via immunoSEQ multiplex PCR; TCRdb's table is partial and in-frame only. The data hold some 350,000 clones, with over 65% observed a single time. This sequence was found in a man aged 25-45 years in good health. Material for sequencing was memory CD4+ T cells sorted from blood. Subset of the sample: CD45RA-negative fraction. J is TRBJ1-3 and V is TRBV5-1; D is perhaps TRBD1 (5 bases). The CDR3 bases are TGCGCCAGCAGCTTTTCAGGGACTGGAAACACCATATATTTT. It encodes CASSFSGTGNTIYF.